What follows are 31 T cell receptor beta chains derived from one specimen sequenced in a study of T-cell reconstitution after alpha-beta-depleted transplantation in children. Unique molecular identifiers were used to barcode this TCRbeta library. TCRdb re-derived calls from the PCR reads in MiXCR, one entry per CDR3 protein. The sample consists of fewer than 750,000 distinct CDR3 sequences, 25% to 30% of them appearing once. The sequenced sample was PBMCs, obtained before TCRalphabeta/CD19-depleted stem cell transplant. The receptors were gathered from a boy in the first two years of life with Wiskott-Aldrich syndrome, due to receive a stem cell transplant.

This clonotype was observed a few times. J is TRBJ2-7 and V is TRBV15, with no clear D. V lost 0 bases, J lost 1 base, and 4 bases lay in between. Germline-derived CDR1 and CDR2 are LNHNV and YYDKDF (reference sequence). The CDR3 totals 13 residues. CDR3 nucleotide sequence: TGTGCCACCAGCAGAGATCATTCCTACGAGCAGTACTTC. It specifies CATSRDHSYEQYF.

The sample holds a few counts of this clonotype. The CDR3, as DNA: TGCGCCAGCAGCTTAGGACCGGGCTTCCAAGAGACCCAGTACTTC. It specifies CASSLGPGFQETQYF. The rearrangement uses TRBV5-1 and TRBJ2-5; D gene unclear. This CDR3 region has 15 residues. Germline CDR1 and CDR2: SGHRS and YFSETQ. Trimming took off 2 bases at V and 1 base at J, with 12 bases between the two ends.

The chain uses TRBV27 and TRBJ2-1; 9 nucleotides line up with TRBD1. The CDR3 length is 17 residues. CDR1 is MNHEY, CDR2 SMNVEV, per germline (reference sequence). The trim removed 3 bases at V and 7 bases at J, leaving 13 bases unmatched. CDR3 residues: CASSFNRGLGLTNEQFF. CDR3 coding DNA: TGTGCCAGCAGTTTCAACAGGGGGCTAGGGCTTACAAATGAGCAGTTCTTC.

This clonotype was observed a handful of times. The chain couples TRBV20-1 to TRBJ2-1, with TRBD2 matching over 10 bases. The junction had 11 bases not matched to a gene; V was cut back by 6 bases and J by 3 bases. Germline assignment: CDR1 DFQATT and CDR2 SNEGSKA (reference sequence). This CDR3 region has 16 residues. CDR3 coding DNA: TGCAGTGCCCTCCTCACTAGCGGGGCGTTCTACAATGAGCAGTTCTTC. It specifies CSALLTSGAFYNEQFF.

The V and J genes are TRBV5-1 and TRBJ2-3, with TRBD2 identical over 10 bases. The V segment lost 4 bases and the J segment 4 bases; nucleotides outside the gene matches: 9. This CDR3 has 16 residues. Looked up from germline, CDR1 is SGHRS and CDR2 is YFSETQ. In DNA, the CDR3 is TGCGCCAGCAGCCTCCTCGGACTAGCGGCGGCAGATACGCAGTATTTT. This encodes CASSLLGLAAADTQYF.

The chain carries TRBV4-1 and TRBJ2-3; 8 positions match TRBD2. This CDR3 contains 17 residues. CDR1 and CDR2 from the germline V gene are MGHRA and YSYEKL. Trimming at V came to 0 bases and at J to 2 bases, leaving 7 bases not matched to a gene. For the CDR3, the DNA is TGCGCCAGCAGCCAAGATTGGACTAGCAGCTTCACAGATACGCAGTATTTT. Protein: CASSQDWTSSFTDTQYF.

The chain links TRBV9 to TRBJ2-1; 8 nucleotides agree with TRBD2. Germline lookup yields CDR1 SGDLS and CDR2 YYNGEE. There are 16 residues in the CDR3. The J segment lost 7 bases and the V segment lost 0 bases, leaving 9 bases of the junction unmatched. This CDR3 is CASSVGVGRARNEQFF. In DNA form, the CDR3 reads TGTGCCAGCAGCGTAGGGGTCGGGAGGGCCAGGAATGAGCAGTTCTTC. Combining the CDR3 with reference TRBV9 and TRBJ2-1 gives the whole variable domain DSGVTQTPKHLITATGQRVTLRCSPRSGDLSVYWYQQSLDQGLQFLIQYYNGEERAKGNILERFSAQQFPDLHSELNLSSLELGDSALYFCASSVGVGRARNEQFFGPGTRLTVL.

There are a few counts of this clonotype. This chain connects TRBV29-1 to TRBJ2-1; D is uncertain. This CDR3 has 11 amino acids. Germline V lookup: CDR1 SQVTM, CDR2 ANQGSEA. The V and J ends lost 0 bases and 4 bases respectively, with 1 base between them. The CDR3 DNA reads TGCAGCGTTGAAGAATACAATGAGCAGTTCTTC. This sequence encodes CSVEEYNEQFF.

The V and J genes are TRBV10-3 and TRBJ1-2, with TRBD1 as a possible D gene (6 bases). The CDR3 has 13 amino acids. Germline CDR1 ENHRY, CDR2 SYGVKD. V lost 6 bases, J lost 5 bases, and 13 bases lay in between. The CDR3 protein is CAISLRQAYGYTF. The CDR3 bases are TGTGCCATCAGCCTTAGACAGGCTTATGGCTACACCTTC.

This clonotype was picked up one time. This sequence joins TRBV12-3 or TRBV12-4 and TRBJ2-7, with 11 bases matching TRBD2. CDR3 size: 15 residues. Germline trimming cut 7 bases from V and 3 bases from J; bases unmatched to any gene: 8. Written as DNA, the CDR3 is TGTGCCAGCACCTCCGGGACTAGCGGTTTCTACGAGCAGTACTTC. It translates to CASTSGTSGFYEQYF.

The CDR3 coding sequence is TGTGCCAGCAGCTTCGGACAGCTAGATACGCAGTATTTT. It codes for CASSFGQLDTQYF. The chain links TRBV7-2 to TRBJ2-3; possible D gene TRBD1, 6 bases. With 3 bases removed from V and 5 bases from J, the gap between germline ends came to 9 bases. The germline CDR1 and CDR2 sequences are SGHTA and FQGNSA. The CDR3 sequence is 13 residues long.

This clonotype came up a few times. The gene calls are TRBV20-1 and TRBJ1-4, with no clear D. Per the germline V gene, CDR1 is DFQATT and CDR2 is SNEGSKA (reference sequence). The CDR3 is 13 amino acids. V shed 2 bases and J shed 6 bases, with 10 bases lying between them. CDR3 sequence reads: CSARTGADEKLFF. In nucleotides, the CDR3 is TGCAGTGCTAGAACTGGTGCGGATGAAAAACTGTTTTTT.

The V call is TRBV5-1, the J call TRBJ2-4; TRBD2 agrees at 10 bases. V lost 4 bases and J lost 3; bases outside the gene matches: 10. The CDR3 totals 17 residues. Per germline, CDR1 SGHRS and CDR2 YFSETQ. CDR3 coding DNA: TGCGCCAGCAGCGCGAAGGTACTAGCGGGGCACAAAAACATTCAGTACTTC. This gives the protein CASSAKVLAGHKNIQYF. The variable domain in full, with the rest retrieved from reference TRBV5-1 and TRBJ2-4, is KAGVTQTPRYLIKTRGQQVTLSCSPISGHRSVSWYQQTPGQGLQFLFEYFSETQRNKGNFPGRFSGRQFSNSRSEMNVSTLELGDSALYLCASSAKVLAGHKNIQYFGAGTRLSVL.

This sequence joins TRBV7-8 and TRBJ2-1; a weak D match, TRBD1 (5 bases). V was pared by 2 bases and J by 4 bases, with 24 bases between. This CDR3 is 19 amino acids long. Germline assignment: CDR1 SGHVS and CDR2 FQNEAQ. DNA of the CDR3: TGTGCCAGCAGCTTAAGGGGTGGAGCGAGCAGTTTGGGGTACAATGAGCAGTTCTTC. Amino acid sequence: CASSLRGGASSLGYNEQFF.

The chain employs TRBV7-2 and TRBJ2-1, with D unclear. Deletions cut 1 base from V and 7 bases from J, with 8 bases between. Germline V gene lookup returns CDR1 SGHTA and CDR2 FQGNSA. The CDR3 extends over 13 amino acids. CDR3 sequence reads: CASSLVFENEQFF. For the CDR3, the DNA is TGTGCCAGCAGCTTAGTGTTTGAGAATGAGCAGTTCTTC.

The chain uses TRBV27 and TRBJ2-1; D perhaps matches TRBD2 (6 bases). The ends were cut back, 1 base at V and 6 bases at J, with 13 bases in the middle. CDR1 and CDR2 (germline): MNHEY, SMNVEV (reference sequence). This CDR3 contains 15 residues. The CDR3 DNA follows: TGTGCCAGCAGTTTATGGGGCGGGAAATGCAATGAGCAGTTCTTC. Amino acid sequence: CASSLWGGKCNEQFF.

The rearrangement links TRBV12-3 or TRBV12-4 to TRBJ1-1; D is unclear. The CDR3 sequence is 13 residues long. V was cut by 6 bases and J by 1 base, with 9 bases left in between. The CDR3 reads CASSPIGNTEAFF. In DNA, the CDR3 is TGTGCCAGCAGCCCAATTGGGAACACTGAAGCTTTCTTT.

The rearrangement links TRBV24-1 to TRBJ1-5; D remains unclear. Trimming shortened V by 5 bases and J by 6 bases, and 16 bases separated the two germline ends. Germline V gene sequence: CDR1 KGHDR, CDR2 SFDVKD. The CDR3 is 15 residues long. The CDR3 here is CATSGSSTRGQPQHF. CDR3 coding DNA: TGTGCCACCAGTGGAAGCTCTACCCGCGGTCAGCCCCAGCATTTT.

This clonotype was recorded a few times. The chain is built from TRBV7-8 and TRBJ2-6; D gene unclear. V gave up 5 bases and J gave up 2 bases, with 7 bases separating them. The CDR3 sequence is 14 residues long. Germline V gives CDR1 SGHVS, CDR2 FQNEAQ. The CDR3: CASSPEAGANVLTF. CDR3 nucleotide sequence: TGTGCCAGCAGCCCAGAGGCTGGGGCCAACGTCCTGACTTTC.

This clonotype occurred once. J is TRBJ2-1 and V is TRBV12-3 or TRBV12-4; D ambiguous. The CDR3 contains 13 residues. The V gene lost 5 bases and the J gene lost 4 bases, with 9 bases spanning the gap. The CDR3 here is CASSPTIYNEQFF. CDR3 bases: TGTGCCAGCAGTCCAACTATTTACAATGAGCAGTTCTTC.

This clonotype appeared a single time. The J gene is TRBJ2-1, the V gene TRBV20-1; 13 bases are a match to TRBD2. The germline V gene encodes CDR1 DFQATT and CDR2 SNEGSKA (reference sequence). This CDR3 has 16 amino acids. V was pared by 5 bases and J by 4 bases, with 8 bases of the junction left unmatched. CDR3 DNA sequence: TGCAGTGCTCCAGGACTAGCGGGAGCAGTATACAATGAGCAGTTCTTC. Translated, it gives CSAPGLAGAVYNEQFF.

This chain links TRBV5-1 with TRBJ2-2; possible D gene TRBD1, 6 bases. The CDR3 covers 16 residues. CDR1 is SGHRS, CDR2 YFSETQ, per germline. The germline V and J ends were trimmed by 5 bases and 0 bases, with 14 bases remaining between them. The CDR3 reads CASSMGAGANTGELFF. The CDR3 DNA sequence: TGCGCCAGCAGTATGGGGGCCGGCGCGAACACCGGGGAGCTGTTTTTT.

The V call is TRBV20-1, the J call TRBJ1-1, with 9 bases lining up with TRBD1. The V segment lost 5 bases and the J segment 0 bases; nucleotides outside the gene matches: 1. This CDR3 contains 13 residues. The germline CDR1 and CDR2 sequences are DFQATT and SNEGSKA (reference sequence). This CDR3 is CSAGTGLNTEAFF. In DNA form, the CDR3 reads TGCAGTGCTGGGACAGGGTTGAACACTGAAGCTTTCTTT.

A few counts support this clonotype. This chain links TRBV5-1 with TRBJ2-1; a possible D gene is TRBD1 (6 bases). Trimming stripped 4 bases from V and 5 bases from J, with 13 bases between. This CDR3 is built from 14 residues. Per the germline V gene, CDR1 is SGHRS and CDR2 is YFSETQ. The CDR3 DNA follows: TGCGCCAGCAGCCTGGACAGATCAAACAATGAGCAGTTCTTC. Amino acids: CASSLDRSNNEQFF.

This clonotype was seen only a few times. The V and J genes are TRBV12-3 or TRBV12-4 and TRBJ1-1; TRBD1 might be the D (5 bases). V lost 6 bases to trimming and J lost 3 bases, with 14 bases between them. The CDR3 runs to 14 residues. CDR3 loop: CASRHRQSYTEAFF. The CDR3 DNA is TGTGCCAGCAGACATCGACAGTCCTACACTGAAGCTTTCTTT.

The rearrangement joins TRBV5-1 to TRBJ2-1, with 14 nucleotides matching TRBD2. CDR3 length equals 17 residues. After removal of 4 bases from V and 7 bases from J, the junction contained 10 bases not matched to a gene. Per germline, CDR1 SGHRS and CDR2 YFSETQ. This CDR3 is CASSLAGLAGGQNEQFF. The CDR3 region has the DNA TGCGCCAGCAGCCTCGCTGGACTAGCGGGAGGTCAGAATGAGCAGTTCTTC.

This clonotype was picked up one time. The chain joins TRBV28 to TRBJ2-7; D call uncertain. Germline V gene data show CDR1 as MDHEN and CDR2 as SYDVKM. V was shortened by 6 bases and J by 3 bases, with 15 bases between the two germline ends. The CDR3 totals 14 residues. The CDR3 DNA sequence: TGTGCCAGCAGCCGCCAGGTTAGTGGCTACGAGCAGTACTTC. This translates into CASSRQVSGYEQYF.

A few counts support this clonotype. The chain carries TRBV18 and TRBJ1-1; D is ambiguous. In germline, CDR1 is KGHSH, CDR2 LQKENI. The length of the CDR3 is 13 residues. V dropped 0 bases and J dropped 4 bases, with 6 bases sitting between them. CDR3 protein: CASSPPVGTEAFF. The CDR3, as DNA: TGTGCCAGCTCACCACCAGTGGGCACTGAAGCTTTCTTT. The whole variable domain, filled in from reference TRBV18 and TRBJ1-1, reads NAGVMQNPRHLVRRRGQEARLRCSPMKGHSHVYWYRQLPEEGLKFMVYLQKENIIDESGMPKERFSAEFPKEGPSILRIQQVVRGDSAAYFCASSPPVGTEAFFGQGTRLTVV.

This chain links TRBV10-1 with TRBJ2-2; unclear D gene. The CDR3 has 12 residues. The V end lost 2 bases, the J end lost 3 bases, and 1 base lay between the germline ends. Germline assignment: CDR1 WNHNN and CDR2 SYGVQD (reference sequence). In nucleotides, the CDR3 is TGCGCCAGCAGTGAGGACACCGGGGAGCTGTTTTTT. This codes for CASSEDTGELFF.

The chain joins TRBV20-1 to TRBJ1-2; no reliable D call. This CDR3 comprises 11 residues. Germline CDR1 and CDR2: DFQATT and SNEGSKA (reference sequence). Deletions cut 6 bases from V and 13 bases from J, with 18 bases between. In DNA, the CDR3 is TGCAGTGCGCCGCACAGTCAAGGCAGCACCTTC. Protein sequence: CSAPHSQGSTF.

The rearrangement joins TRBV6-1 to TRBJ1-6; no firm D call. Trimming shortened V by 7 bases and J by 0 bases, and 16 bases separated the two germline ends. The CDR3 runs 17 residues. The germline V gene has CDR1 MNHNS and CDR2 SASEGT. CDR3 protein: CASTNRFRFSYNSPLHF. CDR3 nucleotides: TGTGCCAGCACGAACCGGTTTAGATTCTCCTATAATTCACCCCTCCACTTT.